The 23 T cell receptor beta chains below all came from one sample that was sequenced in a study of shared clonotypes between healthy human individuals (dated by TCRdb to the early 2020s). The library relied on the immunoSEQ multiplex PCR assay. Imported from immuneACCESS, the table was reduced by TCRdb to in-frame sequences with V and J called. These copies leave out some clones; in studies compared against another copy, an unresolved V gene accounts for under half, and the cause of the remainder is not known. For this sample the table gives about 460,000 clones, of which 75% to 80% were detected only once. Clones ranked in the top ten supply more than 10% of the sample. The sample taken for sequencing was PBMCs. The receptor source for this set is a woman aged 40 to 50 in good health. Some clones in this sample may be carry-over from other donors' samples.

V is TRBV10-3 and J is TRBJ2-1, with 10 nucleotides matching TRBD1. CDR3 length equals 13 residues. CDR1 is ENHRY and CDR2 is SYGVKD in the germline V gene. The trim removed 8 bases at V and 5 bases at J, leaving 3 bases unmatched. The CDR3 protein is CAIGGTGDNEQFF. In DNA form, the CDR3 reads TGTGCCATCGGCGGGACAGGGGACAATGAGCAGTTCTTC.

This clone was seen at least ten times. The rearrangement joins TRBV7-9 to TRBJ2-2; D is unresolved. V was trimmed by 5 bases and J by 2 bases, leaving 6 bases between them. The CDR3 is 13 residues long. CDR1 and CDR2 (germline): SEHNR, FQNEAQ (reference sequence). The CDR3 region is CASSVGNTGELFF. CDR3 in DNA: TGTGCCAGCAGCGTAGGAAACACCGGGGAGCTGTTTTTT. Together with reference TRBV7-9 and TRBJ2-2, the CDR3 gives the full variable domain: DTGVSQNPRHKITKRGQNVTFRCDPISEHNRLYWYRQTLGQGPEFLTYFQNEAQLEKSRLLSDRFSAERPKGSFSTLEIQRTEQGDSAMYLCASSVGNTGELFFGEGSRLTVL.

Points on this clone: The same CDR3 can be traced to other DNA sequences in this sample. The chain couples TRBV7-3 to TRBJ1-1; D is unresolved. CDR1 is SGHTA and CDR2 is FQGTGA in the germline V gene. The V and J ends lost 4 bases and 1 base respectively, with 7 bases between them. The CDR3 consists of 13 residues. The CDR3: CASSSGRNTEAFF. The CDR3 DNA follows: TGTGCCAGCAGCTCCGGGAGGAACACTGAAGCTTTCTTT. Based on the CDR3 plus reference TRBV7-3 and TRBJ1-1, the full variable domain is GAGVSQTPSNKVTEKGKYVELRCDPISGHTALYWYRQSLGQGPEFLIYFQGTGAADDSGLPNDRFFAVRPEGSVSTLKIQRTERGDSAVYLCASSSGRNTEAFFGQGTRLTVV.

CDR3 in amino acids: CATGSTGSYEQYF. In nucleotides, the CDR3 is TGTGCCACCGGCAGCACGGGCTCCTACGAGCAGTACTTC. V and J are TRBV2 and TRBJ2-7, with D uncertain. This CDR3 is 13 amino acids long. The V end was cut by 10 bases, the J end by 0 bases, with 13 bases between. In germline, CDR1 is SNHLY, CDR2 FYNNEI.

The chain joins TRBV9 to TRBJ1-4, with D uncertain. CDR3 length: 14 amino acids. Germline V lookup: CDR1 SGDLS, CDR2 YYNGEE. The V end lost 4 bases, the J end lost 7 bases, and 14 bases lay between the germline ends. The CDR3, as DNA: TGTGCCAGCAGCCCCCCCGGAGGAGGTGAAAAACTGTTTTTT. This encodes CASSPPGGGEKLFF.

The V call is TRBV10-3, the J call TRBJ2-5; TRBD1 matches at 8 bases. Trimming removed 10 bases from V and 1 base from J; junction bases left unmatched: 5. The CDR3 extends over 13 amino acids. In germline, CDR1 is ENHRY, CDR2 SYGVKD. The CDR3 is CANGQGSQETQYF. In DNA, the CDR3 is TGTGCCAACGGACAGGGAAGCCAAGAGACCCAGTACTTC.

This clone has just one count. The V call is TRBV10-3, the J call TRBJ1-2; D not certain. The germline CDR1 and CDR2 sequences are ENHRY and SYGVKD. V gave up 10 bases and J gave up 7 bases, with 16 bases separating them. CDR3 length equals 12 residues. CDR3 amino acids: CATLGTGRGYTF. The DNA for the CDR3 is TGTGCCACCTTGGGAACGGGCCGTGGCTACACCTTC.

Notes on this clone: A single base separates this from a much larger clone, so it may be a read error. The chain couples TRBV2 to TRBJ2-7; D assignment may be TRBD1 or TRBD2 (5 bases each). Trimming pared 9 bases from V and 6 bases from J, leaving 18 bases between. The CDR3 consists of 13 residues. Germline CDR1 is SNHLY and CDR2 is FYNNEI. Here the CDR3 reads CASGGRTTCEQYF. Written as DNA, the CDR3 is TGTGCCAGTGGGGGACGGACGACCTGCGAGCAGTACTTC. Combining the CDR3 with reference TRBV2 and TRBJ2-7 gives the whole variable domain EPEVTQTPSHQVTQMGQEVILRCVPISNHLYFYWYRQILGQKVEFLVSFYNNEISEKSEIFDDQFSVERPDGSNFTLKIRSTKLEDSAMYFCASGGRTTCEQYFGPGTRLTVT.

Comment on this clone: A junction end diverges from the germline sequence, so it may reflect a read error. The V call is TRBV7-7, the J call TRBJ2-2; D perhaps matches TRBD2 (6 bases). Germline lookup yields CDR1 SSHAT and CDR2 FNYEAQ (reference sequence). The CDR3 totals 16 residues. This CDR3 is CASSPRLAGTSGELFF. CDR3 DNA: TGTGCTAGCAGCCCTAGACTCGCGGGAACGTCCGGGGAGCTGTTTTTT.

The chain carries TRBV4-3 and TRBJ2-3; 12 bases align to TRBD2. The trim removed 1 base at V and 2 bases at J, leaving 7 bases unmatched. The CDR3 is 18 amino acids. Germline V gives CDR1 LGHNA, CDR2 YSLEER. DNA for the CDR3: TGCGCCAGCAGCCAAGGAAGGACTAGCGGGACTACCACAGATACGCAGTATTTT. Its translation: CASSQGRTSGTTTDTQYF.

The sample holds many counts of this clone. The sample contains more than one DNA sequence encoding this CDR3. This CDR3 is CASSEKAAYEQYF. CDR3 sequence (DNA): TGTGCCAGCAGTGAGAAGGCAGCATACGAGCAGTACTTC. The chain carries TRBV6-1 and TRBJ2-7; D remains ambiguous. The V gene lost 3 bases and the J gene lost 4 bases, with 10 bases spanning the gap. Per germline, CDR1 MNHNS and CDR2 SASEGT. CDR3 size: 13 residues.

The CDR3 nucleotides are TGTGCCAGCAGTGCGAAGGGATTAGCGGGAGGGTCGTACGAGCAGTACTTC. Protein sequence: CASSAKGLAGGSYEQYF. The rearrangement links TRBV2 to TRBJ2-7; 11 bases agree with TRBD2. Unmatched junction bases numbered 12, after V lost 4 bases and J lost 4 bases. Germline lookup yields CDR1 SNHLY and CDR2 FYNNEI. The CDR3 sequence is 17 residues long.

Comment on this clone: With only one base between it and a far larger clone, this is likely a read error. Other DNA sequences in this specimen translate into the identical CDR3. CDR3 coding DNA: TGTGCCAGCAGCGCTGGGCTAGGATACGAGCAGTACTTC. This codes for CASSAGLGYEQYF. V gene TRBV5-6 combines with J gene TRBJ2-7; D gene ambiguous. The germline gives CDR1 SGHDT, CDR2 YYEEEE. The CDR3 has 13 amino acids. Trimming shortened V by 4 bases and J by 4 bases, and 12 bases separated the two germline ends.

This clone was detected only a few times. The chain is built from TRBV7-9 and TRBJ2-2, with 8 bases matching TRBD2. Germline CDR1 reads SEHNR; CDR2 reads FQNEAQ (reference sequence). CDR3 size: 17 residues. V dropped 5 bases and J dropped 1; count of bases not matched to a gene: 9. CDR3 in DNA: TGTGCCAGCAGCCTCTATGAGGGACTAGTGAACACCGGGGAGCTGTTTTTT. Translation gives CASSLYEGLVNTGELFF.

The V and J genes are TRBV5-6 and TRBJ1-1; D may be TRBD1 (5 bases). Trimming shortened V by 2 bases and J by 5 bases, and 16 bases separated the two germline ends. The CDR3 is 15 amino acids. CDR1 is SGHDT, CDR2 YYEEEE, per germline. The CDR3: CASSFYSSRGTEAFF. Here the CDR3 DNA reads TGTGCCAGCAGCTTCTACAGCTCAAGGGGTACTGAAGCTTTCTTT.

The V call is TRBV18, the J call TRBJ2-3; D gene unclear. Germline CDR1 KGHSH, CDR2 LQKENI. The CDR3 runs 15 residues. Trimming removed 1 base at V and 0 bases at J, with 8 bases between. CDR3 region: CASSPRQTSTDTQYF. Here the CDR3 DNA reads TGTGCCAGCTCACCACGGCAGACTAGCACAGATACGCAGTATTTT.

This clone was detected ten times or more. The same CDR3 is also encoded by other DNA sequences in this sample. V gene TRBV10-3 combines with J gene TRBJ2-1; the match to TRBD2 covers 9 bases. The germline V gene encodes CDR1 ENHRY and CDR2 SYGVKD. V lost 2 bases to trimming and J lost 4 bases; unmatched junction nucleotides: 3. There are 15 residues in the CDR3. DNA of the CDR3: TGTGCCATCAGTGAGAGACTAGCGGAGTACAATGAGCAGTTCTTC. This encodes CAISERLAEYNEQFF.

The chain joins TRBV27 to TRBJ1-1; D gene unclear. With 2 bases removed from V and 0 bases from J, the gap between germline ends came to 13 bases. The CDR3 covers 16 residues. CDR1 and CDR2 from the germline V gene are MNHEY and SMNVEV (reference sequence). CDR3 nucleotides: TGTGCCAGCAGTTTAAGCCGTTTACTCATGAACACTGAAGCTTTCTTT. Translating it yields CASSLSRLLMNTEAFF.

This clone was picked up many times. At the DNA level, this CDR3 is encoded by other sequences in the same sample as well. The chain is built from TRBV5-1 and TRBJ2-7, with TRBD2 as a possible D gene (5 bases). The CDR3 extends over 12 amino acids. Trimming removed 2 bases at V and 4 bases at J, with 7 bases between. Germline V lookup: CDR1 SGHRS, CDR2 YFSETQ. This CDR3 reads CASSLEGYEQYF. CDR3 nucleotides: TGCGCCAGCAGCTTAGAGGGTTACGAGCAGTACTTC. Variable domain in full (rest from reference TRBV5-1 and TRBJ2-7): KAGVTQTPRYLIKTRGQQVTLSCSPISGHRSVSWYQQTPGQGLQFLFEYFSETQRNKGNFPGRFSGRQFSNSRSEMNVSTLELGDSALYLCASSLEGYEQYFGPGTRLTVT.

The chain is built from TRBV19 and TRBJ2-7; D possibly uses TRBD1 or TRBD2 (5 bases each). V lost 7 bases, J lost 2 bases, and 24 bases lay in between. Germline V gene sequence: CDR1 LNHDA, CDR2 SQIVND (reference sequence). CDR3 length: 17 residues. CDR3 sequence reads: CASTASPGTHRPYEQYF. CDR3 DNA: TGTGCCAGTACCGCTTCCCCCGGGACCCACCGCCCCTACGAGCAGTACTTC.

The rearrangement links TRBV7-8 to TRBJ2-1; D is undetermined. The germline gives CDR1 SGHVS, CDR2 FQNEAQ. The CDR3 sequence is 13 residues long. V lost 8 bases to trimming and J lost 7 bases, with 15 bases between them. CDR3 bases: TGTGCCAGCGGGGAAGGGCCAGTGAATGAGCAGTTCTTC. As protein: CASGEGPVNEQFF. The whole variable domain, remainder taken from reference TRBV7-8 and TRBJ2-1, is GAGVSQSPRYKVAKRGQDVALRCDPISGHVSLFWYQQALGQGPEFLTYFQNEAQLDKSGLPSDRFFAERPEGSVSTLKIQRTQQEDSAVYLCASGEGPVNEQFFGPGTRLTVL.

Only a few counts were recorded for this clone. The CDR3 DNA is TGTGCCTGGGGGGCTAACCAAGAGACCCAGTACTTC. Translated: CAWGANQETQYF. The V and J genes are TRBV30 and TRBJ2-5; the D gene is possibly TRBD1 (5 bases). The ends were cut back, 5 bases at V and 0 bases at J, with 7 bases in the middle. This CDR3 is 12 amino acids long. Germline V gene sequence: CDR1 GTSNPN, CDR2 SVGIG (reference sequence).

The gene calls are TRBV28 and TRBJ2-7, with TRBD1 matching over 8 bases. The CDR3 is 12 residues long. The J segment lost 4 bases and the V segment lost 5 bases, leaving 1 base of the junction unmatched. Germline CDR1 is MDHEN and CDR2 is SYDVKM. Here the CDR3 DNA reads TGTGCCAGCAGTCAGGGGGCTTACGAGCAGTACTTC. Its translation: CASSQGAYEQYF.